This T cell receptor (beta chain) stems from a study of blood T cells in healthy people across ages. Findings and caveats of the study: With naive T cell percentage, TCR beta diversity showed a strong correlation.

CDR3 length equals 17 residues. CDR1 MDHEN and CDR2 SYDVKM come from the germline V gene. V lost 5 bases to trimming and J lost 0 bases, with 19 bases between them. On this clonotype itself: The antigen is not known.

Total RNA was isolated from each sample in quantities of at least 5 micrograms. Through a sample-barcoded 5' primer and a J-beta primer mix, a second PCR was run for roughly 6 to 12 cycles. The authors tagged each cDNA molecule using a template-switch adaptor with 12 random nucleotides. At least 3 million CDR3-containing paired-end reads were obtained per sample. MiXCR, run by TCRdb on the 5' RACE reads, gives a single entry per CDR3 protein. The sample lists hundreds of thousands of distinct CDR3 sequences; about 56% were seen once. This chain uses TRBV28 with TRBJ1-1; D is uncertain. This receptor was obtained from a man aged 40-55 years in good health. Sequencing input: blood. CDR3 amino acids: CASSPPPRTALNTEAFF. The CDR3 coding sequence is TGTGCCAGCAGTCCTCCTCCTCGAACAGCTCTGAACACTGAAGCTTTCTTT.